This TCR beta chain was sequenced in a study of blood T cell repertoires in COVID-19. TCRdb keeps only in-frame clones here, not all; method: immunoSEQ multiplex PCR. The sample lists around 260,000 clones; around 89% were seen once. This receptor was taken from a man aged 30 to 39 with acute or convalescent COVID-19. Source material: peripheral blood.

The CDR3 DNA reads as TGTGCCAGCAGCCCGTACGCTCGAACGGGGAACAATGAGCAGTTCTTC. Amino acid sequence: CASSPYARTGNNEQFF. The V and J genes are TRBV14 and TRBJ2-1, with a tentative D call TRBD2 (5 bases). Germline V gene lookup returns CDR1 SGHDN and CDR2 FVKESK. The CDR3 loop spans 16 amino acids. The V end lost 4 bases, the J end lost 5 bases, and 18 bases lay between the germline ends.